Shown below are 7 T cell receptor beta chains from a single sample sequenced in a study of cytomegalovirus exposure and HLA in healthy donors (dated by TCRdb to 2016 to 2017). Library generation was performed with the immunoSEQ multiplex PCR assay. The multiplex PCR relied on a mix of 60 forward primers for TCR Vbeta segments and 13 reverse primers for TCR Jbeta segments. Entries here come from immuneACCESS through TCRdb and include only in-frame sequences with V and J called. Some clones fail to appear in such tables; in the studies checked, an unresolved V gene covers under half of the shortfall, and the cause of the remainder is unknown. This sample holds over 150,000 clones; roughly four fifths were observed only once. In total, the top ten clones hold 5.5% to 7% of the sample. The sample was PBMCs. These receptor sequences come from a woman aged 50 to 60 in good health and CMV-seropositive.

This clone was detected only a few times. This rearrangement joins TRBV9 to TRBJ2-7; the match to TRBD1 covers 7 bases. Trimming cost V 4 bases and J 5 bases; bases outside gene matches: 9. The CDR3 is 14 residues long. Germline lookup yields CDR1 SGDLS and CDR2 YYNGEE. For the CDR3, the DNA is TGTGCCAGCAGCCCAGGGACAGCAAGCCACGAGCAGTACTTC. Amino acids: CASSPGTASHEQYF.

The chain combines TRBV5-1 with TRBJ2-5; 8 bases align to TRBD2. This CDR3 region has 15 residues. V was pared by 4 bases and J by 5 bases, with 10 bases of the junction left unmatched. Germline values: CDR1 SGHRS, CDR2 YFSETQ. The CDR3 region has the DNA TGCGCCAGCAGCCGGGAGGGAGGGAGAGGGGAGACCCAGTACTTC. Protein product: CASSREGGRGETQYF.

A single count supports this clone. The V and J genes are TRBV6-5 and TRBJ1-1; no clear D gene. CDR3 length: 13 amino acids. Trimming removed 2 bases from V and 4 bases from J, with 8 bases in between. Germline CDR1 is MNHEY and CDR2 is SVGAGI. CDR3 nucleotide sequence: TGTGCCAGCAGTTACCCTCCGGGCACTGAAGCTTTCTTT. Protein product: CASSYPPGTEAFF.

The rearrangement links TRBV5-1 to TRBJ1-6, with TRBD1 as a possible D gene (6 bases). The germline V and J ends were trimmed by 0 bases and 6 bases, with 13 bases remaining between them. The CDR3 spans 16 residues. Germline V gives CDR1 SGHRS, CDR2 YFSETQ. The chain's CDR3 is CASSLEGGAANSPLHF. The CDR3 DNA sequence: TGCGCCAGCAGCTTGGAGGGGGGGGCAGCTAATTCACCCCTCCACTTT.

This clone was seen a few times. The V and J genes are TRBV19 and TRBJ1-2; 8 bases map to TRBD1. The V and J ends lost 5 bases and 0 bases, in that order; junction bases with no gene match: 8. This CDR3 is 16 amino acids long. Germline V CDR1 and CDR2: LNHDA, SQIVND (reference sequence). The CDR3: CASSLRTGKTNYGYTF. The CDR3 DNA follows: TGTGCCAGTAGTTTGAGGACAGGGAAAACTAACTATGGCTACACCTTC.

The chain has TRBV5-4 and TRBJ2-7; the D gene is possibly TRBD1 (6 bases). V was pared by 4 bases and J by 3 bases, with 14 bases between. This CDR3 comprises 14 residues. Germline CDR1 and CDR2: SGHNT and YYREEE (reference sequence). The CDR3 sequence: CASSRKEGVYEQYF. The CDR3 nucleotides are TGTGCCAGCAGCCGCAAAGAGGGGGTCTACGAGCAGTACTTC.

A few counts support this clone. The genes are TRBV5-4 and TRBJ1-4; 8 bases map to TRBD1. V shed 3 bases, J shed 7 bases, and the junction held 8 bases outside the gene matches. Per the germline V gene, CDR1 is SGHNT and CDR2 is YYREEE (reference sequence). This CDR3 spans 15 amino acids. The CDR3, as DNA: TGTGCCAGCAGCTCCGAGGGGGGGACAGGTGAAAAACTGTTTTTT. This gives the protein CASSSEGGTGEKLFF.